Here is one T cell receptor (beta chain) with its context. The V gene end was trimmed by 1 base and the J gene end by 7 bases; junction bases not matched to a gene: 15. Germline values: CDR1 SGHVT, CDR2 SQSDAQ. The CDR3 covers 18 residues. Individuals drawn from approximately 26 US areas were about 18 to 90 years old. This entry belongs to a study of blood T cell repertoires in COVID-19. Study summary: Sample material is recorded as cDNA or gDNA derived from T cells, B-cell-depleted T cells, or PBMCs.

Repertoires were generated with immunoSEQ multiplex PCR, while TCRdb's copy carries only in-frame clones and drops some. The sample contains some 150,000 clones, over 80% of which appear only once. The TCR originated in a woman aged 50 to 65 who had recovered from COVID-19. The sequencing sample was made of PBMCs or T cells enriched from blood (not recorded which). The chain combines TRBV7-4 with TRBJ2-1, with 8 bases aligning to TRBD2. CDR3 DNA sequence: TGTGCCAGCAGCTTAGAGAGCCGCACCGGGACTAGTAGGAATGAGCAGTTCTTC. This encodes CASSLESRTGTSRNEQFF.